Here is one T cell receptor (beta chain) with its context. What it binds is unknown. The data were taken from a study of shared clonotypes between healthy human individuals. The study's findings and limits: The rarefaction results pointed to incomplete sorted-subset sequencing despite large depth. Sampling used blood alone; tissue repertoires probably differ. What naive subsets generally showed was a larger estimated richness than memory subsets showed.

The V gene's germline CDR1 is SGHAT and CDR2 FQNNGV. The CDR3 spans 17 residues. The trim removed 4 bases at V and 4 bases at J, leaving 10 bases unmatched. Terminally differentiated effector memory CD45RA+ cells were excluded from the naive CD8 cells, which were CD45RO-negative and positively selected for CCR7. TCRdb's table, derived via immunoSEQ multiplex PCR, lists solely in-frame clones and lacks some. The data hold fewer than 850,000 clones, with 96% observed a single time. The sample comprised naive CD8+ T cells sorted from blood. The rearrangement joins TRBV11-2 to TRBJ2-7, with 13 bases fitting TRBD2. This sequence was found in a man in his thirties or forties in good health. The CDR3 sequence: CASSSSGLAGKAYEQYF. Written as DNA, the CDR3 is TGTGCCAGCAGCTCATCGGGACTAGCGGGAAAGGCATACGAGCAGTACTTC.